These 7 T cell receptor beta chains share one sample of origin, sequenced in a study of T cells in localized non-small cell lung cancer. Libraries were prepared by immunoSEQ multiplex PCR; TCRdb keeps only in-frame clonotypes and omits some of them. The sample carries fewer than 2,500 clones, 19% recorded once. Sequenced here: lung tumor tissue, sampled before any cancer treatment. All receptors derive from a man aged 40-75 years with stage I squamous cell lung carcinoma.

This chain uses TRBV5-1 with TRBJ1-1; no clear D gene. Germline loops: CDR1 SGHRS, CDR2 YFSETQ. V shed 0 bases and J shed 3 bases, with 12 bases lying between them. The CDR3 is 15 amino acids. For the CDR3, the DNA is TGCGCCAGCAGCTTGGCGGCCAGGAGGCACACTGAAGCTTTCTTT. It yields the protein CASSLAARRHTEAFF.

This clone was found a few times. The CDR3 sequence: CASSYGTVTGEQYF. In DNA, the CDR3 is TGTGCCAGCAGTTACGGGACAGTTACTGGAGAGCAGTACTTC. This chain uses TRBV6-8 with TRBJ2-7; TRBD1 matches at 7 bases. V lost 2 bases, J lost 7 bases, and 8 bases stayed unmatched. Per germline, CDR1 MNHGY and CDR2 SAAAGT. This CDR3 contains 14 residues.

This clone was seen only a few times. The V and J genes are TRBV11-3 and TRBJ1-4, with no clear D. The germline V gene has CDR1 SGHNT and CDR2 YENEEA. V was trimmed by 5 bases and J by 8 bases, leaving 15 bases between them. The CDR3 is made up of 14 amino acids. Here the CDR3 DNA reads TGTGCCAGCAGCCGAGAAGGGCTAGGGGAAAAACTGTTTTTT. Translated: CASSREGLGEKLFF.

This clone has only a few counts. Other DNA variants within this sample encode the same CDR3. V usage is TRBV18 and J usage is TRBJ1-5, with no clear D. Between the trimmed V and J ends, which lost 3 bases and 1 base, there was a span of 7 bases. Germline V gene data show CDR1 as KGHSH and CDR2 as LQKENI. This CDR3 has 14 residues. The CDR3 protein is CASSPPASNQPQHF. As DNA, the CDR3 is TGTGCCAGCTCACCCCCCGCGAGCAATCAGCCCCAGCATTTT.

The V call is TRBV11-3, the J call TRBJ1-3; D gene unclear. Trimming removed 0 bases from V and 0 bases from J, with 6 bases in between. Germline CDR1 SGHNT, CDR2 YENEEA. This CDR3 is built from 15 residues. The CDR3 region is CASSLEGHSGNTIYF. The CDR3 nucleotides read TGTGCCAGCAGCTTAGAAGGTCACTCTGGAAACACCATATATTTT.

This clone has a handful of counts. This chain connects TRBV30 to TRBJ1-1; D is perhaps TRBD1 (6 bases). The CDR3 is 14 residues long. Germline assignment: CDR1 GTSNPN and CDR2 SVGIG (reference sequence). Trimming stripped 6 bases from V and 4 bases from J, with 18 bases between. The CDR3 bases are TGTGCCTGTCGCCGATTACAGGGTGTCACTGAAGCTTTCTTT. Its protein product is CACRRLQGVTEAFF.

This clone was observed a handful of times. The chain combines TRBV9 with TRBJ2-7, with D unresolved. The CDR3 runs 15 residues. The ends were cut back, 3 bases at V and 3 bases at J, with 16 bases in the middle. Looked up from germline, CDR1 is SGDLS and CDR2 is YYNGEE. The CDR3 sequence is CASSASWAEYYEQYF. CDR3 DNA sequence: TGTGCCAGCAGCGCCTCCTGGGCCGAATACTACGAGCAGTACTTC. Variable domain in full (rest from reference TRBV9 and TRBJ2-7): DSGVTQTPKHLITATGQRVTLRCSPRSGDLSVYWYQQSLDQGLQFLIQYYNGEERAKGNILERFSAQQFPDLHSELNLSSLELGDSALYFCASSASWAEYYEQYFGPGTRLTVT.